Each of the 9 T cell receptor beta chains below was sequenced from the same sample in a study of CD8+CD57+ T cells in acquired aplastic anemia. The sequenced patients had an expansion of CD8+CD57+ cells seen by flow cytometry. TCR beta VDJ and CDR3 profiling used genomic DNA as template. Using its own MiXCR run on the reads, TCRdb lists one record per CDR3 protein. In the table there are some 150,000 distinct CDR3 sequences, about two thirds of which are singletons. Material for sequencing was sorted CD4+, CD8+, or CD8+CD57+ T cells (not recorded which) from PBMCs. These TCRs come from a human donor with aplastic anemia.

This chain uses TRBV20-1 with TRBJ2-5; 7 nucleotides match TRBD1. The CDR3 loop spans 14 amino acids. CDR1 is DFQATT and CDR2 is SNEGSKA in the germline V gene (reference sequence). The J segment lost 2 bases and the V segment lost 6 bases, leaving 9 bases of the junction unmatched. As DNA, the CDR3 is TGCAGTGCCGGTCGACAGGGCCGACAAGAGACCCAGTACTTC. Protein sequence: CSAGRQGRQETQYF.

This clonotype was counted only a few times. One end of the junction fails to match germline, which may point to a read error. The gene calls are TRBV4-1 and TRBJ2-3; weak D call: TRBD2 (6 bases). Per the germline V gene, CDR1 is MGHRA and CDR2 is YSYEKL. The CDR3 totals 12 residues. CDR3 nucleotides: TGTGCCAGCAGCCAGGCGGGGGATACGCAGTATTTT. Translating it yields CASSQAGDTQYF.

The J gene is TRBJ1-4, the V gene TRBV6-4, with 9 positions matching TRBD1. Germline lookup yields CDR1 MRHNA and CDR2 SNTAGT. The CDR3 is 13 residues long. CDR3: CPTGGSPNEKLFF. DNA for the CDR3: TGTCCGACAGGGGGGTCACCTAATGAAAAACTGTTTTTT.

The V call is TRBV25-1, the J call TRBJ2-7; TRBD1 matches 9 bases. Germline V gene sequence: CDR1 MGHDK, CDR2 SYGVNS. The CDR3 has 14 amino acids. V lost 8 bases to trimming and J lost 5 bases; unmatched junction nucleotides: 10. The CDR3 nucleotides read TGTGCCAGCTCAGGGGGGGACAGGGCCCACGAGCAGTACTTC. Translated, it gives CASSGGDRAHEQYF.

This CDR3 is CSARDLGEYEQYF. CDR3 nucleotides: TGCAGTGCTAGAGATCTGGGGGAGTACGAGCAGTACTTC. The genes are TRBV20-1 and TRBJ2-7; perhaps D is TRBD1 or TRBD2 (5 bases each). CDR3 length equals 13 residues. CDR1 is DFQATT, CDR2 SNEGSKA, per germline (reference sequence). V dropped 0 bases and J dropped 4 bases, with 10 bases sitting between them.

V is TRBV10-3 and J is TRBJ2-7; D is undetermined. V was shortened by 2 bases and J by 2 bases, with 16 bases between the two germline ends. The CDR3 runs to 16 residues. Germline assignment: CDR1 ENHRY and CDR2 SYGVKD. CDR3 amino acids: CAISEQSRLRPYEQYF. The CDR3 nucleotides read TGTGCCATCAGTGAGCAATCCAGGTTGAGGCCCTACGAGCAGTACTTC.

This chain connects TRBV20-1 to TRBJ1-6; a possible D gene is TRBD1 (6 bases). From germline, CDR1 is DFQATT and CDR2 SNEGSKA (reference sequence). V lost 6 bases to trimming and J lost 12 bases, with 21 bases between them. CDR3 length: 14 amino acids. The CDR3 DNA reads as TGCAGTGCAAGGACAGCTAGCCTCGACGGACCCCTCCACTTT. It codes for CSARTASLDGPLHF.

This clonotype was found a few times. This chain joins TRBV13 and TRBJ1-3, with 8 bases identical to TRBD1. CDR1 is PRHDT and CDR2 is FYEKMQ in the germline V gene (reference sequence). This CDR3 region has 14 residues. The V segment lost 7 bases and the J segment 0 bases; nucleotides outside the gene matches: 2. The CDR3 coding sequence is TGTGCCAGCACCGACAGGGGCTCTGGAAACACCATATATTTT. Translation: CASTDRGSGNTIYF.

CDR3 loop: CASSIGPKLPNTEAFF. CDR3 DNA sequence: TGTGCCAGTAGTATTGGTCCGAAACTACCTAACACTGAAGCTTTCTTT. V usage is TRBV19 and J usage is TRBJ1-1, with unresolved D. Trimming took off 3 bases at V and 2 bases at J, with 16 bases between the two ends. CDR1 is LNHDA and CDR2 is SQIVND in the germline V gene (reference sequence). The CDR3 is 16 amino acids. The full variable domain, its missing parts supplied by reference TRBV19 and TRBJ1-1, is DGGITQSPKYLFRKEGQNVTLSCEQNLNHDAMYWYRQDPGQGLRLIYYSQIVNDFQKGDIAEGYSVSREKKESFPLTVTSAQKNPTAFYLCASSIGPKLPNTEAFFGQGTRLTVV.